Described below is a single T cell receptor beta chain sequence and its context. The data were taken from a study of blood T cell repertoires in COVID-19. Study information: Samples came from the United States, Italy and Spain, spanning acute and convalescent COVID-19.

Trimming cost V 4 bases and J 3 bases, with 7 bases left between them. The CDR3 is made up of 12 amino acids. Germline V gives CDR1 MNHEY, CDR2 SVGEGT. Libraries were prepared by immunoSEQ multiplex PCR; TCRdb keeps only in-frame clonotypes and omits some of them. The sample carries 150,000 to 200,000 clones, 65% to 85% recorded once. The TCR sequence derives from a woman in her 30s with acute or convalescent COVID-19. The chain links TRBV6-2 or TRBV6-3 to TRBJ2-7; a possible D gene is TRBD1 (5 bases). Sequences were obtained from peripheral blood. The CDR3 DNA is TGTGCCAGCAGTTCCGACAGCTACGAGCAGTACTTC. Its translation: CASSSDSYEQYF.